This TCR beta chain derives from a study of shared clonotypes between healthy human individuals. Sequenced by immunoSEQ multiplex PCR; TCRdb stores in-frame clones only, minus some. The repertoire has about 2,500,000 clones, 85% to 95% of them found once; the top ten carry more than 0.12%. Findings of the study overall: Compared with clonotypes that all four donors shared, non-shared clonotypes had lower generation probabilities. Limitation of the genetic and exposure-history diversity represented came from the few donors.

Comment on this clone: The target antigen is unknown.

The V end lost 2 bases, the J end lost 4 bases, and 10 bases lay between the germline ends. Germline CDR1 is SGHRS and CDR2 is YFSETQ. CDR3 length equals 13 residues. Sequencing used naive CD4+ T cells sorted from blood. Subset specified: CD45RA+ positively selected. The chain has TRBV5-1 and TRBJ2-7; D is ambiguous. The receptor was isolated from a man in his late teens or twenties in good health. The CDR3 DNA follows: TGCGCCAGCAGCTTTAACGACGCGTACGAGCAGTACTTC. The encoded protein is CASSFNDAYEQYF. The full variable domain, completed using reference TRBV5-1 and TRBJ2-7, is KAGVTQTPRYLIKTRGQQVTLSCSPISGHRSVSWYQQTPGQGLQFLFEYFSETQRNKGNFPGRFSGRQFSNSRSEMNVSTLELGDSALYLCASSFNDAYEQYFGPGTRLTVT.